Below are 18 T cell receptor beta chains sequenced from a single sample in a study of Ad26.COV2.S vaccination and SARS-CoV-2 variants. The table came from immunoSEQ multiplex PCR; TCRdb's copy has only in-frame clones and leaves some out. Of almost 400,000 clones in the sample, around nine tenths were seen once. The sample's treatment: about 20 received Ad26.COV2.S at low or high dose, single or two shots; about 5 received placebo; per-sample allocation not given. Day 63 after the first injection of vaccine or placebo was the sampling time. The material sequenced was peripheral blood, taken in a trial of Ad26.COV2.S vaccine versus placebo. Every receptor here comes from a person aged 18-60 years who received the Ad26.COV2.S COVID-19 vaccine or a placebo.

To note about this clone: The sample carries other DNA sequences with the same CDR3. The V call is TRBV27, the J call TRBJ2-5; perhaps D is TRBD1 or TRBD2 (6 bases each). V was pared by 3 bases and J by 4 bases, with 9 bases between. In germline, CDR1 is MNHEY, CDR2 SMNVEV (reference sequence). CDR3 length: 13 residues. CDR3 in DNA: TGTGCCAGCAGTTTCCGGGGGCGAGAGACCCAGTACTTC. It specifies CASSFRGRETQYF.

This clone has a single count. The rearrangement joins TRBV14 to TRBJ2-5; D is unclear. CDR3 length equals 15 residues. Per germline, CDR1 SGHDN and CDR2 FVKESK. Trimming left V 0 bases short and J 0 bases short, with 8 bases between. The CDR3 DNA reads TGTGCCAGCAGCCAAGATCCCAGCGACCAAGAGACCCAGTACTTC. It encodes CASSQDPSDQETQYF.

This clone was picked up a small number of times. The rearrangement joins TRBV10-1 to TRBJ2-7; D might be TRBD2 (6 bases). Germline V gives CDR1 WNHNN, CDR2 SYGVQD (reference sequence). The V gene lost 11 bases and the J gene lost 4 bases, with 9 bases spanning the gap. The CDR3 contains 10 residues. The CDR3 sequence is CARERYEQYF. DNA for the CDR3: TGCGCCCGGGAGAGGTACGAGCAGTACTTC.

V is TRBV4-1 and J is TRBJ2-1; TRBD2 matches 7 bases. The CDR3 is 16 amino acids. Germline CDR1 MGHRA, CDR2 YSYEKL. V shed 4 bases and J 6 bases; nucleotides not matched to a gene: 12. The CDR3 bases are TGCGCCAGCAGCCCTAGGACTAGTGAGCAGATCAATGAGCAGTTCTTC. This codes for CASSPRTSEQINEQFF.

The V gene is TRBV2, the J gene TRBJ2-1; D is ambiguous. The CDR3 sequence is 14 residues long. V was clipped by 6 bases and J by 4 bases, with 13 bases between them. The germline CDR1 and CDR2 sequences are SNHLY and FYNNEI. CDR3 coding DNA: TGTGCCAGCAGAAGGGAACCTTCGTACAATGAGCAGTTCTTC. Translated, it gives CASRREPSYNEQFF.

The chain carries TRBV5-1 and TRBJ1-6, with D possibly being TRBD1 (6 bases). This CDR3 comprises 13 residues. The V gene lost 4 bases and the J gene lost 7 bases, with 9 bases spanning the gap. In germline, CDR1 is SGHRS, CDR2 YFSETQ. The CDR3 coding sequence is TGCGCCAGCAGCCAGGGGAACAATTCACCCCTCCACTTT. Translating gives CASSQGNNSPLHF.

The chain recombines TRBV28 with TRBJ2-7; TRBD2 agrees at 9 bases. The V segment lost 6 bases and the J segment 6 bases; nucleotides outside the gene matches: 12. The CDR3 loop spans 15 amino acids. The germline V gene encodes CDR1 MDHEN and CDR2 SYDVKM. The CDR3 protein is CASSPPGREGVEQYF. The CDR3 DNA is TGTGCCAGCAGCCCGCCGGGGCGGGAGGGGGTCGAGCAGTACTTC.

The rearrangement links TRBV7-8 to TRBJ2-3; 9 nucleotides line up with TRBD2. Looked up from germline, CDR1 is SGHVS and CDR2 is FQNEAQ. The length of the CDR3 is 16 residues. Trimming at V came to 5 bases and at J to 2 bases, leaving 8 bases not matched to a gene. The CDR3 reads CASSRAAGGITDTQYF. The CDR3 nucleotides are TGTGCCAGCAGCCGCGCGGCGGGAGGGATCACAGATACGCAGTATTTT.

Points on this clone: Within the sample, other DNA sequences also encode this same CDR3. V gene TRBV29-1 combines with J gene TRBJ2-7; D assignment may be TRBD1 or TRBD2 (5 bases each). Trimming removed 6 bases at V and 0 bases at J, with 12 bases between. The germline gives CDR1 SQVTM, CDR2 ANQGSEA. The CDR3 has 13 residues. CDR3 DNA: TGCAGCGTAGTGTCAGGGAGCTCCTACGAGCAGTACTTC. Protein sequence: CSVVSGSSYEQYF.

Turning to this clone: The same CDR3 also results from other DNA sequences found in this sample. The chain couples TRBV6-5 to TRBJ1-3; 7 bases match TRBD1. V gave up 7 bases and J gave up 0 bases; unmatched junction bases: 3. The CDR3 has 14 residues. Germline lookup yields CDR1 MNHEY and CDR2 SVGAGI. CDR3 amino acids: CASKQGPSGNTIYF. In DNA, the CDR3 is TGTGCCAGCAAACAGGGGCCCTCTGGAAACACCATATATTTT.

The V call is TRBV18, the J call TRBJ2-3, with D possibly being TRBD1 (5 bases). Trimming shortened V by 0 bases and J by 2 bases, and 15 bases separated the two germline ends. The germline V gene has CDR1 KGHSH and CDR2 LQKENI. The CDR3 spans 17 residues. The CDR3 sequence is CASSPPLGAEDTDTQYF. The CDR3 DNA is TGTGCCAGCTCACCACCGTTAGGGGCGGAAGACACAGATACGCAGTATTTT.

The chain couples TRBV7-8 to TRBJ1-5; 9 nucleotides match TRBD1. V lost 0 bases to trimming and J lost 2 bases; unmatched junction nucleotides: 5. The CDR3 consists of 17 residues. CDR1 SGHVS and CDR2 FQNEAQ come from the germline V gene. CDR3 in DNA: TGTGCCAGCAGCTTAGCGAACAGGGGGCTTGGCAATCAGCCCCAGCATTTT. Translation: CASSLANRGLGNQPQHF.

The chain uses TRBV9 and TRBJ1-5, with a tentative D call TRBD1 (5 bases). Germline CDR1 is SGDLS and CDR2 is YYNGEE. Trimming pared 0 bases from V and 3 bases from J, leaving 10 bases between. This CDR3 is 15 amino acids long. The CDR3 DNA reads as TGTGCCAGCAGCGTAGGGGGGGGACCCAATCAGCCCCAGCATTTT. Translated: CASSVGGGPNQPQHF.

This sequence joins TRBV28 and TRBJ2-2; D is ambiguous. The CDR3 has 15 residues. Germline V gene sequence: CDR1 MDHEN, CDR2 SYDVKM. Between the trimmed V and J ends, which lost 2 bases and 4 bases, there was a span of 11 bases. The CDR3 coding sequence is TGTGCCAGCAGTTTAGATCCAGGAATCACCGGGGAGCTGTTTTTT. Encoded protein: CASSLDPGITGELFF.

CDR3 loop: CASRPSGTGNEKLFF. In DNA, the CDR3 is TGTGCCAGCAGGCCCTCCGGGACAGGGAATGAAAAACTGTTTTTT. The chain uses TRBV28 and TRBJ1-4; 9 nucleotides match TRBD1. In germline, CDR1 is MDHEN, CDR2 SYDVKM. This CDR3 is built from 15 residues. The J segment lost 5 bases and the V segment lost 6 bases, leaving 7 bases of the junction unmatched.

V usage is TRBV28 and J usage is TRBJ2-5; 8 bases are shared with TRBD2. Germline CDR1 is MDHEN and CDR2 is SYDVKM. The V and J ends lost 6 bases and 3 bases, in that order; junction bases with no gene match: 6. There are 14 residues in the CDR3. The CDR3 reads CASSSGGREETQYF. DNA of the CDR3: TGTGCCAGCAGCTCGGGAGGGAGAGAAGAGACCCAGTACTTC.

This clone was counted once. V and J are TRBV6-5 and TRBJ1-2; 10 bases align to TRBD1. Germline V gene data show CDR1 as MNHEY and CDR2 as SVGAGI. Losses at the gene ends were 8 bases for V and 8 bases for J; bases not matched to a gene: 11. The CDR3 has 14 amino acids. The CDR3 coding sequence is TGTGCCAGCCTTGTAGGAGGACAGGGGGGCGGCTACACCTTC. It encodes CASLVGGQGGGYTF.

This chain links TRBV6-5 with TRBJ2-3, with 9 bases identical to TRBD1. The CDR3 is 15 amino acids. Germline V gene data show CDR1 as MNHEY and CDR2 as SVGAGI. V lost 7 bases to trimming and J lost 6 bases; unmatched junction nucleotides: 11. The CDR3 protein is CASIAQGAGTDTQYF. The CDR3 region has the DNA TGTGCCAGCATCGCACAGGGGGCGGGTACTGATACGCAGTATTTT.